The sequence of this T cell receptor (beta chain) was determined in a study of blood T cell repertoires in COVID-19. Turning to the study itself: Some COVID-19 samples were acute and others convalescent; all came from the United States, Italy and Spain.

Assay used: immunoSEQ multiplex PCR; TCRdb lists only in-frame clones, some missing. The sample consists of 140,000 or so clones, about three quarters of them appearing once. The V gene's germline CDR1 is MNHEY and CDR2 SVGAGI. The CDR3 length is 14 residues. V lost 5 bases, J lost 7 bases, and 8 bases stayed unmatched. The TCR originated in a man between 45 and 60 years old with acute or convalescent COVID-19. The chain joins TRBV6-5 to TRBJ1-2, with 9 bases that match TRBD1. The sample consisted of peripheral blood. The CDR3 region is CASSRDREASGYTF. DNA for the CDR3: TGTGCCAGCAGTAGGGACAGGGAAGCCAGTGGCTACACCTTC.